These 25 T cell receptor beta chains were sequenced from one sample in a study of T cell responses to AZD1222 COVID-19 vaccine. Using immunoSEQ multiplex PCR, the repertoire was profiled, and TCRdb retains in-frame clones only, with some absent. The sample lists about 170,000 clones, roughly 92% occurring once. Sample: peripheral blood, taken on day 0 of AZD1222 vaccination. These receptors all come from an adult in good health.

CDR3 coding DNA: TGTGCCAGCAGTTTAAACAGGGGCTCTGAAGCTTTCTTT. As protein: CASSLNRGSEAFF. The rearrangement joins TRBV12-3 or TRBV12-4 to TRBJ1-1; 7 bases map to TRBD1. With 2 bases clipped from V and 6 bases from J, the junction kept 3 bases outside the gene matches. The CDR3 extends over 13 amino acids.

V usage is TRBV5-1 and J usage is TRBJ2-3; 9 nucleotides agree with TRBD2. Germline lookup yields CDR1 SGHRS and CDR2 YFSETQ. CDR3 length: 17 residues. The V segment lost 0 bases and the J segment 3 bases; nucleotides outside the gene matches: 8. Here the CDR3 reads CASSLVGGSGGTDTQYF. CDR3 DNA sequence: TGCGCCAGCAGCTTGGTCGGCGGTAGCGGGGGAACAGATACGCAGTATTTT.

The V gene is TRBV4-1, the J gene TRBJ2-5; the D is unclear. The V gene's germline CDR1 is MGHRA and CDR2 YSYEKL. Between the trimmed V and J ends, which lost 1 base and 7 bases, there was a span of 10 bases. The CDR3 totals 13 residues. For the CDR3, the DNA is TGCGCCAGCAGCCAAGCTCCAGCCGGGACCCAGTACTTC. Protein product: CASSQAPAGTQYF.

V and J are TRBV27 and TRBJ2-7, with TRBD1 matching 9 bases. Trimming took 7 bases from V and 3 from J; bases not matched to a gene: 4. Per the germline V gene, CDR1 is MNHEY and CDR2 is SMNVEV (reference sequence). This CDR3 contains 13 residues. Here the CDR3 DNA reads TGTGCCAGCACCAGACAGGGGGGCTACGAGCAGTACTTC. This codes for CASTRQGGYEQYF.

This sequence joins TRBV19 and TRBJ1-5, with D possibly being TRBD1 (5 bases). V shed 7 bases and J shed 2 bases, with 15 bases lying between them. Germline V lookup: CDR1 LNHDA, CDR2 SQIVND (reference sequence). This CDR3 comprises 15 residues. The CDR3 loop reads CASKFYEGRNQPQHF. In DNA form, the CDR3 reads TGTGCCAGTAAATTTTACGAGGGACGCAATCAGCCCCAGCATTTT.

The rearrangement joins TRBV5-1 to TRBJ1-3; D not certain. The length of the CDR3 is 15 residues. The germline V gene has CDR1 SGHRS and CDR2 YFSETQ. The V and J ends lost 0 bases and 4 bases respectively, with 11 bases between them. This chain's CDR3 is CASSLEPSSGNTIYF. CDR3 in DNA: TGCGCCAGCAGCTTGGAGCCGTCCTCGGGAAACACCATATATTTT.

The chain combines TRBV19 with TRBJ2-1, with TRBD1 matching over 8 bases. V lost 4 bases to trimming and J lost 5 bases; unmatched junction nucleotides: 4. The germline gives CDR1 LNHDA, CDR2 SQIVND (reference sequence). This CDR3 has 14 amino acids. As DNA, the CDR3 is TGTGCCAGTAGTACCCAGACAGGGGACAATGAGCAGTTCTTC. Translated: CASSTQTGDNEQFF.

The chain couples TRBV5-6 to TRBJ1-2, with 8 bases fitting TRBD1. CDR1 is SGHDT, CDR2 YYEEEE, per germline. This CDR3 has 15 amino acids. V lost 0 bases to trimming and J lost 7 bases; unmatched junction nucleotides: 8. CDR3 nucleotide sequence: TGTGCCAGCAGCTTGGGATGGGGGGACAGGATTGGCTACACCTTC. It codes for CASSLGWGDRIGYTF.

The chain carries TRBV9 and TRBJ2-2; 7 positions match TRBD1. The CDR3 has 16 amino acids. Germline values: CDR1 SGDLS, CDR2 YYNGEE. V trimming: 5 bases; J trimming: 1 base; junction bases outside the gene matches: 8. CDR3 coding DNA: TGTGCCAGCAGTTATACCGGGACAGTGAACACCGGGGAGCTGTTTTTT. Its protein is CASSYTGTVNTGELFF.

The rearrangement uses TRBV7-9 and TRBJ1-4; a possible D gene is TRBD1 (6 bases). The CDR3 contains 14 residues. V was trimmed by 1 base and J by 7 bases, leaving 10 bases between them. Germline V gives CDR1 SEHNR, CDR2 FQNEAQ (reference sequence). In DNA, the CDR3 is TGTGCCAGCAGCTTAGGAGGGGGGAGTGAAAAACTGTTTTTT. This encodes CASSLGGGSEKLFF. The variable domain in full, with the rest retrieved from reference TRBV7-9 and TRBJ1-4, is DTGVSQNPRHKITKRGQNVTFRCDPISEHNRLYWYRQTLGQGPEFLTYFQNEAQLEKSRLLSDRFSAERPKGSFSTLEIQRTEQGDSAMYLCASSLGGGSEKLFFGSGTQLSVL.

Only one count was recorded for this clone. The chain uses TRBV6-2 or TRBV6-3 and TRBJ2-1; no reliable D call. The CDR3 contains 16 residues. Between the trimmed V and J ends, which lost 5 bases and 3 bases, there was a span of 17 bases. Germline CDR1 reads MNHEY; CDR2 reads SVGEGT. The CDR3 here is CASSLVTSSIYNEQFF. The CDR3 DNA follows: TGTGCCAGCAGTCTCGTAACGAGCTCAATCTACAATGAGCAGTTCTTC.

The V call is TRBV6-5, the J call TRBJ2-3; possible D gene TRBD1, 5 bases. Germline CDR1 is MNHEY and CDR2 is SVGAGI. The CDR3 loop spans 12 amino acids. Deletions cut 5 bases from V and 3 bases from J, with 6 bases between. CDR3 nucleotides: TGTGCCAGCAGTCAGGGAACAGATACGCAGTATTTT. This encodes CASSQGTDTQYF.

The chain is built from TRBV5-4 and TRBJ1-4, with a weak D call TRBD1 (5 bases). Germline V gene sequence: CDR1 SGHNT, CDR2 YYREEE (reference sequence). The CDR3 length is 15 residues. The V end lost 2 bases, the J end lost 6 bases, and 14 bases lay between the germline ends. The CDR3 DNA reads TGTGCCAGCAGCTTACCCGGGGCCGCCGATGAAAAACTGTTTTTT. Protein: CASSLPGAADEKLFF.

V and J are TRBV5-1 and TRBJ2-1; TRBD1 matches at 7 bases. The J segment lost 3 bases and the V segment lost 4 bases, leaving 7 bases of the junction unmatched. The length of the CDR3 is 15 residues. CDR1 and CDR2 (germline): SGHRS, YFSETQ. The DNA for the CDR3 is TGCGCCAGCAGCCGGACAGGTTGGGACTACAATGAGCAGTTCTTC. It codes for CASSRTGWDYNEQFF.

The chain uses TRBV15 and TRBJ2-5, with D uncertain. Germline loops: CDR1 LNHNV, CDR2 YYDKDF (reference sequence). The CDR3 has 15 residues. V shed 3 bases and J shed 1 base, with 12 bases lying between them. CDR3 sequence: CATSSSTWLQETQYF. CDR3 in DNA: TGTGCCACCAGCAGCTCCACGTGGCTCCAAGAGACCCAGTACTTC.

V usage is TRBV5-6 and J usage is TRBJ2-2, with D possibly being TRBD2 (6 bases). Germline V gene lookup returns CDR1 SGHDT and CDR2 YYEEEE. V shed 1 base and J shed 3 bases, with 10 bases lying between them. This CDR3 spans 15 amino acids. The CDR3 spells CASSLRGADTGELFF. CDR3 bases: TGTGCCAGCAGCTTGCGCGGGGCGGACACCGGGGAGCTGTTTTTT.

The rearrangement links TRBV5-5 to TRBJ2-1, with D perhaps TRBD1 (5 bases). Germline V CDR1 and CDR2: SGHKS, YYEKEE (reference sequence). The CDR3 extends over 14 amino acids. V lost 6 bases and J lost 3, with 13 bases in between. CDR3 sequence: CASIADTDYNEQFF. The CDR3 nucleotides are TGTGCCAGCATCGCGGACACGGACTACAATGAGCAGTTCTTC.

The gene calls are TRBV5-1 and TRBJ1-2; 7 nucleotides agree with TRBD1. V was clipped by 5 bases and J by 3 bases; unmatched bases: 10. The CDR3 contains 15 residues. From germline, CDR1 is SGHRS and CDR2 YFSETQ. The CDR3 nucleotides are TGCGCCAGCAGTCCCCTGGAGGGGGCCGACTATGGCTACACCTTC. This sequence encodes CASSPLEGADYGYTF.

V is TRBV5-5 and J is TRBJ2-7; no reliable D call. Trimming removed 1 base at V and 0 bases at J, with 8 bases between. CDR1 SGHKS and CDR2 YYEKEE come from the germline V gene (reference sequence). The CDR3 runs 14 residues. The CDR3 region is CASSLISSSYEQYF. The CDR3 nucleotides read TGTGCCAGCAGCTTGATATCGAGCTCCTACGAGCAGTACTTC.

The CDR3 nucleotides read TGTGCCACCAGTCGGACAGGCGACAACGAGCAGTACTTC. The encoded protein is CATSRTGDNEQYF. The rearrangement uses TRBV24-1 and TRBJ2-7; 7 bases are shared with TRBD1. Trimming at V came to 6 bases and at J to 5 bases, leaving 6 bases not matched to a gene. Germline V gene data show CDR1 as KGHDR and CDR2 as SFDVKD. CDR3 size: 13 residues.

The rearrangement links TRBV4-2 to TRBJ1-3; D is ambiguous. Germline CDR1 is LGHNA and CDR2 is YNFKEQ. Between the trimmed V and J ends, which lost 0 bases and 4 bases, there was a span of 10 bases. This CDR3 comprises 15 residues. The DNA of the CDR3 is TGTGCCAGCAGCCAAGATCTATACGGGGGAAACACCATATATTTT. Translating it yields CASSQDLYGGNTIYF.

The chain employs TRBV27 and TRBJ2-2; TRBD1 aligns across 7 bases. The germline CDR1 and CDR2 sequences are MNHEY and SMNVEV (reference sequence). The trim removed 0 bases at V and 4 bases at J, leaving 5 bases unmatched. The CDR3 runs to 16 residues. The CDR3 is CASSLSPTGLTGELFF. The CDR3 DNA follows: TGTGCCAGCAGTTTATCTCCGACAGGGCTCACCGGGGAGCTGTTTTTT.

V is TRBV27 and J is TRBJ1-5, with 8 bases identical to TRBD1. There are 15 residues in the CDR3. V lost 3 bases, J lost 4 bases, and 5 bases stayed unmatched. Per the germline V gene, CDR1 is MNHEY and CDR2 is SMNVEV (reference sequence). This chain's CDR3 is CASSFRQGKNQPQHF. CDR3 DNA: TGTGCCAGCAGTTTCCGACAGGGGAAGAATCAGCCCCAGCATTTT.

J is TRBJ2-2 and V is TRBV18; D ambiguous. Trimming left V 8 bases short and J 6 bases short, with 7 bases between. Germline-derived CDR1 and CDR2 are KGHSH and LQKENI. The CDR3 sequence is 11 residues long. In DNA, the CDR3 is TGTGCCAGCGGAGACTCCGGGGAGCTGTTTTTT. Protein product: CASGDSGELFF.

V and J are TRBV30 and TRBJ2-7; possibly TRBD2 for D (6 bases). V lost 3 bases to trimming and J lost 0 bases, with 12 bases between them. Germline V gene lookup returns CDR1 GTSNPN and CDR2 SVGIG (reference sequence). This CDR3 has 14 residues. The CDR3 nucleotides are TGTGCCTGGAGAGGGCGGGAAATCTCCTACGAGCAGTACTTC. Translated: CAWRGREISYEQYF. Supplemented by reference TRBV30 and TRBJ2-7, the full variable domain reads SQTIHQWPATLVQPVGSPLSLECTVEGTSNPNLYWYRQAAGRGLQLLFYSVGIGQISSEVPQNLSASRPQDRQFILSSKKLLLSDSGFYLCAWRGREISYEQYFGPGTRLTVT.